This paragraph covers one T cell receptor (beta chain) sequence. Its antigen is still unknown. No qualities accompany the bases; no much larger clone lies one base away. This sample is drawn from a study of blood T cell repertoires in COVID-19 (dated by TCRdb to about 2020). The study in broad terms: Samples covering the acute and convalescent phases of COVID-19 were provided by collaborators in the United States, Italy and Spain. The material from the prospective study consisted of cDNA or gDNA derived from T cells, B-cell-depleted T cells, or PBMCs. The dataset comprised deeply sampled blood TCRbeta repertoires from subjects exposed to, actively infected with, or recovered from COVID-19. The repertoires were made available in a free public database intended to serve as a resource for research on the immune response to SARS-CoV-2. Samples came from the ongoing ImmuneRACE study (first 160 participants) plus 1,254 subjects from 6 global collaborators. The sample metadata nearly always contained a de-identified subject ID, COVID-19 status, age in years and sex. Where HLA class I and class II types were available, the types were taken from metadata supplied by the sample provider, not from assay-based typing. Paper-wide results and their limitations: Clinical and demographic metadata were provided uncurated, with the amount varying by source and participant.

TCRbeta CDR3 regions were amplified from genomic DNA by means of the immunoSEQ Assay, a bias-controlled multiplex PCR. Turning to the authors' computational methods: Within the assay, amplification of reference gene primers was used to estimate how many nucleated cells each sample contained. Sequence reads were collapsed and filtered to measure the absolute abundance of every unique TCRbeta CDR3 rearrangement. Productive Simpson clonality was computed per sample as the square root of Simpson's diversity index over productive rearrangements. The table comes from immuneACCESS by way of TCRdb, which keeps in-frame sequences with V and J called. Part of the clones is missing from these tables; in studies checked, under half for an unresolved V gene and the rest for unknown reasons. That table gives V, J and clone size, and the DNA gave D and trimming. This sample has roughly 290,000 clones in its table, and around 88% of those were observed once. Roughly 0.8% of the sample is held by the ten biggest clonotypes.

V loses 1 base at its end and J loses 4 bases; junction bases beyond the gene matches: 11. The CDR3 goes from the cysteine to the phenylalanine over 18 residues. Of the read, only the CDR3 DNA is kept; its 54 bases are in frame from base 1. For CDR1 and CDR2, the germline V gene (reference sequence) lists LNHDA and SQIVND. Each collaborating institution followed its own protocols to collect whole blood in K2EDTA tubes. For TCRbeta analysis, collaborator samples were shipped as frozen whole blood, as isolated PBMCs, or as DNA extracted from either sample type. Sequencing was performed on peripheral blood. The clonotype was recovered from a man between 25 and 39 years old with acute or convalescent COVID-19. The chain uses TRBV19 and TRBJ2-3, and TRBD1 matches 10 of the central bases. Here the CDR3 is given as CASSIGSRTGGPADTQYF. The DNA sequence is given as TGTGCCAGTAGTATAGGGTCAAGGACAGGGGGTCCCGCAGATACGCAGTATTTT. With the rest looked up from the reference TRBV19 and TRBJ2-3 genes rather than sequenced, the full variable domain is DGGITQSPKYLFRKEGQNVTLSCEQNLNHDAMYWYRQDPGQGLRLIYYSQIVNDFQKGDIAEGYSVSREKKESFPLTVTSAQKNPTAFYLCASSIGSRTGGPADTQYFGPGTRLTVL.